This note documents a single T cell receptor beta chain sequence. The CDR3 has 14 amino acids. V shed 5 bases and J shed 0 bases, with 11 bases lying between them. The germline V gene has CDR1 SGHNT and CDR2 YENEEA. Those who donated were healthy HIV-negative adults, with no recent acute infections or vaccinations reported. Splitting of CD4+ cells produced CD45RA+ naive and CD45RA-negative memory subsets. The source of the sample is a study of shared clonotypes between healthy human individuals. Study overall: The people who gave samples were a couple of women and a few men aged 18 to 49. CD8 memory received one plate per donor, CD8 naive two, CD4 memory three and CD4 naive three.

The method was immunoSEQ multiplex PCR; TCRdb's version includes in-frame clones alone and lacks a portion of them. Of more than 400,000 clones listed, roughly 95% were seen once; the top ten hold 0.05% to 0.08%. The chain recombines TRBV11-3 with TRBJ2-7; D remains unclear. This sequence was found in a woman in her 30s in good health. Sample: naive CD4+ T cells sorted from blood. As to subset: CD45RA+ positively selected. CDR3 loop: CASSLSGFSYEQYF. The CDR3 nucleotides read TGTGCCAGCAGCCTTTCGGGCTTCTCCTACGAGCAGTACTTC.